The entry below gives a single T cell receptor (beta chain) sequence along with its context. This specimen comes from a study of spatial heterogeneity in lung cancer. In TCRdb, the 5' RACE reads were re-called with MiXCR into one record per CDR3 protein. The sample lists about 61,000 distinct CDR3 sequences, 6.3% seen once, with roughly 14% in the top ten. Described time point: sample taken at primary tumor resection. CDR3 size: 18 residues. This material consisted of PBMCs, taken at surgery. The TCR sequence derives from a female donor with early-stage non-small cell lung cancer. The chain links TRBV21-1 to TRBJ2-3; the D segment call TRBD2 is taken from the table without a DNA check. TRBV21-1 is flagged as a pseudogene. CDR3 DNA sequence: TGTGCCAGCAGCAAAGGAGGGGCGACTAGCGGGGGGGAAGATACGCAGTATTTT. Protein: CASSKGGATSGGEDTQYF.